The T cell receptor beta chain described here comes from a study of blood T cell repertoires in COVID-19. Study as a whole: The United States, Italy and Spain supplied acute and convalescent COVID-19 samples.

Unmatched junction bases numbered 9, after V lost 5 bases and J lost 7 bases. CDR3 length equals 14 residues. CDR1 is SEHNR and CDR2 is FQNEAQ in the germline V gene (reference sequence). TCRdb's table, derived via immunoSEQ multiplex PCR, lists solely in-frame clones and lacks some. The sample holds just over 150,000 clones, approximately 80% seen once. The sequenced sample consisted of peripheral blood. The chain has TRBV7-9 and TRBJ1-2; 8 nucleotides match TRBD1. This receptor was identified in a woman aged 40 to 50 with COVID-19, enrolled during active disease. As DNA, the CDR3 is TGTGCCAGCAGCCTGAGACAGGGGAATTTTGGCTACACCTTC. Translation gives CASSLRQGNFGYTF.